Each of the 6 T cell receptor beta chains below was sequenced from the same sample in a study of blood T cell repertoires in COVID-19. Profiling relied on immunoSEQ multiplex PCR, and the TCRdb table lists in-frame clones only, not all of them. The data contain hundreds of thousands of clones, approximately 84% of them singletons. Source material: peripheral blood. The receptors here all came from an older man with acute or convalescent COVID-19.

This chain links TRBV27 with TRBJ2-3; possibly TRBD2 for D (6 bases). The CDR3 consists of 18 residues. From germline, CDR1 is MNHEY and CDR2 SMNVEV (reference sequence). V was pared by 2 bases and J by 0 bases, with 18 bases between. In nucleotides, the CDR3 is TGTGCCAGCAGTTTAATCCCCCGGGGGTACCCTAGCACAGATACGCAGTATTTT. This translates into CASSLIPRGYPSTDTQYF.

The J gene is TRBJ2-3, the V gene TRBV7-9; TRBD1 matches 8 bases. This CDR3 is 16 amino acids long. V shed 7 bases and J 2 bases; nucleotides not matched to a gene: 11. Germline lookup yields CDR1 SEHNR and CDR2 FQNEAQ (reference sequence). Written as DNA, the CDR3 is TGTGCCAGCACCGGCCGGGCAGGGGGCATCACAGATACGCAGTATTTT. Its protein product is CASTGRAGGITDTQYF.

This clone appeared a single time. The genes are TRBV5-5 and TRBJ2-1; TRBD2 might be the D (5 bases). V gave up 5 bases and J gave up 5 bases, with 14 bases separating them. This CDR3 has 14 residues. CDR1 is SGHKS and CDR2 is YYEKEE in the germline V gene (reference sequence). The CDR3 reads CASRPLTGNNEQFF. The CDR3 region has the DNA TGTGCCAGCAGACCTCTGACGGGGAACAATGAGCAGTTCTTC.

The chain is built from TRBV28 and TRBJ1-4, with D perhaps matching TRBD1 (5 bases). The germline V and J ends were trimmed by 5 bases and 0 bases, with 10 bases remaining between them. Germline CDR1 is MDHEN and CDR2 is SYDVKM. This CDR3 has 15 amino acids. CDR3 sequence (DNA): TGTGCCAGCAGTCCCGGGGGGACAACTAATGAAAAACTGTTTTTT. Amino acid sequence: CASSPGGTTNEKLFF.

In this sample, this clone turned up a few times. V gene TRBV24-1 combines with J gene TRBJ2-1, with D perhaps TRBD1 (6 bases). The germline CDR1 and CDR2 sequences are KGHDR and SFDVKD. This CDR3 has 14 residues. Trimming took off 7 bases at V and 2 bases at J, with 11 bases between the two ends. CDR3 DNA: TGTGCCACCAGCGGCAGGGGCGCCTACAATGAGCAGTTCTTC. Translated, it gives CATSGRGAYNEQFF.

V gene TRBV25-1 combines with J gene TRBJ1-6, with D tentatively TRBD1 (5 bases). The CDR3 extends over 16 amino acids. V was shortened by 6 bases and J by 9 bases, with 21 bases between the two germline ends. From germline, CDR1 is MGHDK and CDR2 SYGVNS. DNA of the CDR3: TGTGCCAGCAGGGGGGGACGGACTATCCGTGGTTCACCCCTCCACTTT. It codes for CASRGGRTIRGSPLHF. Based on the CDR3 plus reference TRBV25-1 and TRBJ1-6, the full variable domain is EADIYQTPRYLVIGTGKKITLECSQTMGHDKMYWYQQDPGMELHLIHYSYGVNSTEKGDLSSESTVSRIRTEHFPLTLESARPSHTSQYLCASRGGRTIRGSPLHFGNGTRLTVT.